The clone carrying this T cell receptor beta chain occurred many times. The CDR3 has 13 residues. The germline V and J ends were trimmed by 2 bases and 6 bases, with 11 bases remaining between them. Germline CDR1 and CDR2: GTSNPN and SVGIG (reference sequence). TCR beta CDR3 region amplification was performed from RNA transcripts. RT-PCR in the first round (using the HTBI primer set) targeted the TCR CDR3. Via MiXCR, TCRdb re-called the multiplex PCR reads, giving one row per CDR3 protein. The sample holds about 350,000 distinct CDR3 sequences, about 15% seen once. This record comes from a study of T cells in Graves' hyperthyroidism and ophthalmopathy.

Input material: blood. This clonotype was obtained from a woman in her twenties or thirties with Graves' hyperthyroidism. V is TRBV30 and J is TRBJ1-5; D remains unclear. As DNA, the CDR3 is TGTGCCTGGAGTCTTGGAGAGGGTCAGCCCCAGCATTTT. Residues: CAWSLGEGQPQHF.